A single sample gave rise to the 30 T cell receptor beta chains below, sequenced in a study of T cell clonotyping in hematopoietic cell transplantation (dated by TCRdb to about 2021). Libraries were built with the immunoSEQ multiplex PCR assay. In TCRdb, the immuneACCESS table is reduced to in-frame sequences with V and J assigned. These tables do not hold every clone; where another copy was compared, an unresolved V gene accounts for under half, and the others remain unexplained. The sample includes some 17,000 clones, with more than 75% observed a single time. The ten largest clones capture 4.2% of the sample. Explained via the paper, the time point label denotes: 100 days after allo-HCT. The specimen comprised PBMCs, sampled 100 days after allogeneic stem cell transplant. The receptors derive from a male patient between 60 and 69 years old who had an allogeneic stem cell transplant from a related donor, so the T cells may come from the graft donor. Some clones in this sample may be carry-over from other donors' samples.

This chain joins TRBV9 and TRBJ1-6, with D tentatively TRBD1 (6 bases). Germline CDR1 and CDR2: SGDLS and YYNGEE. V lost 0 bases and J lost 2, with 21 bases in between. The CDR3 spans 20 residues. The CDR3 nucleotides are TGTGCCAGCAGCGTAGCTCTAGCAAGGGCAGGGGTTACCTATAATTCACCCCTCCACTTT. Amino acids: CASSVALARAGVTYNSPLHF.

The gene calls are TRBV7-3 and TRBJ2-1; D call uncertain. Per the germline V gene, CDR1 is SGHTA and CDR2 is FQGTGA. The CDR3 length is 15 residues. The V end was cut by 2 bases, the J end by 0 bases, with 8 bases between. CDR3 DNA: TGTGCCAGCAGCTTAGCGAAGAGCTCCTACAATGAGCAGTTCTTC. It translates to CASSLAKSSYNEQFF. Filled out from reference TRBV7-3 and TRBJ2-1, the complete variable domain reads GAGVSQTPSNKVTEKGKYVELRCDPISGHTALYWYRQSLGQGPEFLIYFQGTGAADDSGLPNDRFFAVRPEGSVSTLKIQRTERGDSAVYLCASSLAKSSYNEQFFGPGTRLTVL.

J is TRBJ1-2 and V is TRBV9; D uncertain. The CDR3 spans 15 residues. Trimming cost V 1 base and J 8 bases, with 18 bases left between them. Germline lookup yields CDR1 SGDLS and CDR2 YYNGEE. The CDR3 DNA follows: TGTGCCAGCAGCGTAACCGGGCAGCCCCATTTAGGCTACACCTTC. Its protein is CASSVTGQPHLGYTF.

This clone turned up a few times. This rearrangement joins TRBV5-5 to TRBJ2-7; TRBD1 might be the D (5 bases). The length of the CDR3 is 15 residues. V gave up 0 bases and J gave up 6 bases, with 16 bases separating them. The germline CDR1 and CDR2 sequences are SGHKS and YYEKEE (reference sequence). The CDR3 bases are TGTGCCAGCAGCTTGGATCAGTCCCCTAGGGGCGAGCAGTACTTC. Translating it yields CASSLDQSPRGEQYF.

The rearrangement joins TRBV23-1 to TRBJ1-3, with 10 bases lining up with TRBD1. TRBV23-1 is placed among ORFs of uncertain function. V lost 2 bases and J lost 5; bases outside the gene matches: 6. This CDR3 region has 16 residues. The CDR3 spells CASSQRPGQGRNTIYF. CDR3 nucleotide sequence: TGCGCCAGCAGTCAACGTCCGGGACAGGGGAGAAACACCATATATTTT.

The J gene is TRBJ1-5, the V gene TRBV27; D remains ambiguous. The germline gives CDR1 MNHEY, CDR2 SMNVEV (reference sequence). The V gene lost 3 bases and the J gene lost 0 bases, with 12 bases spanning the gap. This CDR3 is 16 amino acids long. CDR3 nucleotides: TGTGCCAGCAGTTTCCAAGGCCTCGATAGCAATCAGCCCCAGCATTTT. Protein sequence: CASSFQGLDSNQPQHF.

The table lists this clone with a few counts. The gene calls are TRBV19 and TRBJ1-2; D is unresolved. Germline V gene sequence: CDR1 LNHDA, CDR2 SQIVND (reference sequence). The CDR3 covers 13 residues. The V and J ends lost 4 bases and 4 bases respectively, with 10 bases between them. The CDR3 reads CASSTDISYGYTF. The CDR3 nucleotides are TGTGCCAGTAGTACCGATATCTCCTATGGCTACACCTTC.

This CDR3 is CASSEALGRPNTEAFF. DNA of the CDR3: TGTGCCAGCAGTGAAGCCTTAGGACGGCCGAACACTGAAGCTTTCTTT. This chain joins TRBV2 and TRBJ1-1; no clear D gene. The V and J ends lost 0 bases and 1 base respectively, with 12 bases between them. CDR3 length: 16 amino acids. Per germline, CDR1 SNHLY and CDR2 FYNNEI.

V usage is TRBV4-2 and J usage is TRBJ2-2, with 8 nucleotides matching TRBD2. The V and J ends lost 1 base and 6 bases, in that order; junction bases with no gene match: 7. This CDR3 has 16 residues. CDR1 is LGHNA and CDR2 is YNFKEQ in the germline V gene. In nucleotides, the CDR3 is TGTGCCAGCAGCCAAGCGACTAGCGCTACCGCCGGGGAGCTGTTTTTT. Translation gives CASSQATSATAGELFF.

The chain joins TRBV5-6 to TRBJ1-6; 7 bases are a match to TRBD1. This CDR3 spans 15 amino acids. V shed 7 bases and J 7 bases; nucleotides not matched to a gene: 11. Germline V gives CDR1 SGHDT, CDR2 YYEEEE. CDR3 sequence (DNA): TGTGCCAGCGGGAGATCGGGACAGACGAATTCACCCCTCCACTTT. As protein: CASGRSGQTNSPLHF.

This clone came up once. The chain combines TRBV13 with TRBJ1-2, with TRBD1 identical over 10 bases. Germline V gene lookup returns CDR1 PRHDT and CDR2 FYEKMQ (reference sequence). CDR3 size: 14 residues. The V segment lost 0 bases and the J segment 7 bases; nucleotides outside the gene matches: 2. CDR3 nucleotide sequence: TGTGCCAGCAGCTTAGGGACAGGGGGCTCTGGCTACACCTTC. It translates to CASSLGTGGSGYTF.

The chain employs TRBV5-1 and TRBJ1-1; 7 bases match TRBD1. The junction had 3 bases not matched to a gene; V was cut back by 0 bases and J by 1 base. The germline gives CDR1 SGHRS, CDR2 YFSETQ. The CDR3 loop spans 15 amino acids. The CDR3 here is CASSLGQGENTEAFF. In DNA, the CDR3 is TGCGCCAGCAGCTTGGGACAGGGAGAGAACACTGAAGCTTTCTTT.

This chain joins TRBV10-3 and TRBJ1-4; possibly TRBD1 for D (5 bases). From germline, CDR1 is ENHRY and CDR2 SYGVKD. The CDR3 totals 15 residues. The V end lost 3 bases, the J end lost 10 bases, and 18 bases lay between the germline ends. This CDR3 reads CAISDWGPVGAKLFF. For the CDR3, the DNA is TGTGCCATCAGTGATTGGGGCCCGGTTGGGGCAAAACTGTTTTTT.

The gene calls are TRBV2 and TRBJ1-5; TRBD1 matches at 10 bases. V lost 7 bases and J lost 6; bases outside the gene matches: 9. The germline V gene has CDR1 SNHLY and CDR2 FYNNEI. The CDR3 covers 15 residues. Here the CDR3 DNA reads TGTGCCAGCAAGGTTTCGACAGGGGGCAGTCAGCCCCAGCATTTT. This encodes CASKVSTGGSQPQHF.

The chain couples TRBV19 to TRBJ1-3; D is perhaps TRBD1 (6 bases). Between the trimmed V and J ends, which lost 7 bases and 0 bases, there was a span of 16 bases. Germline V gene sequence: CDR1 LNHDA, CDR2 SQIVND (reference sequence). The CDR3 covers 16 residues. The CDR3 bases are TGTGCCAGTAATCAACTCCGGGACAACTCTGGAAACACCATATATTTT. This translates into CASNQLRDNSGNTIYF.

The genes are TRBV19 and TRBJ1-5, with TRBD1 matching 10 bases. V lost 5 bases, J lost 7 bases, and 2 bases stayed unmatched. Germline V gives CDR1 LNHDA, CDR2 SQIVND (reference sequence). The CDR3 sequence is 13 residues long. The CDR3 loop reads CASSGQGGQPQHF. The CDR3, as DNA: TGTGCCAGTAGTGGACAGGGGGGGCAGCCCCAGCATTTT.

This clone turned up a few times. The rearrangement joins TRBV4-2 to TRBJ2-6, with D hard to call. Germline V CDR1 and CDR2: LGHNA, YNFKEQ. Trimming took off 0 bases at V and 0 bases at J, with 6 bases between the two ends. The CDR3 is 16 amino acids. The CDR3 spells CASSQDTSSGANVLTF. In nucleotides, the CDR3 is TGTGCCAGCAGCCAAGACACGTCCTCTGGGGCCAACGTCCTGACTTTC.

The chain uses TRBV5-4 and TRBJ1-3, with D tentatively TRBD1 (5 bases). The CDR3 length is 13 residues. With 4 bases removed from V and 4 bases from J, the gap between germline ends came to 9 bases. The germline CDR1 and CDR2 sequences are SGHNT and YYREEE (reference sequence). CDR3 DNA: TGTGCCAGCAGCCAGGGTGCCGGAAACACCATATATTTT. Translating it yields CASSQGAGNTIYF.

The rearrangement uses TRBV11-2 and TRBJ2-5, with 11 nucleotides matching TRBD2. CDR3 length: 16 residues. After removal of 7 bases from V and 1 base from J, the junction contained 8 bases not matched to a gene. Germline V lookup: CDR1 SGHAT, CDR2 FQNNGV. In nucleotides, the CDR3 is TGTGCCAGCACCCTAGGGCTAGCGGGGGGCCAAGAGACCCAGTACTTC. Amino acid sequence: CASTLGLAGGQETQYF. The whole variable domain, filled in from reference TRBV11-2 and TRBJ2-5, reads EAGVAQSPRYKIIEKRQSVAFWCNPISGHATLYWYQQILGQGPKLLIQFQNNGVVDDSQLPKDRFSAERLKGVDSTLKIQPAKLEDSAVYLCASTLGLAGGQETQYFGPGTRLLVL.

The V gene is TRBV5-1, the J gene TRBJ1-4; 7 bases are a match to TRBD1. Trimming at V came to 4 bases and at J to 0 bases, leaving 9 bases not matched to a gene. Looked up from germline, CDR1 is SGHRS and CDR2 is YFSETQ. The CDR3 is 17 residues long. CDR3 nucleotides: TGCGCCAGCAGCCCCGGGGGGACAGAAACAACTAATGAAAAACTGTTTTTT. As protein: CASSPGGTETTNEKLFF.

The chain uses TRBV2 and TRBJ1-1; 8 positions agree with TRBD1. V dropped 7 bases and J dropped 1; count of bases not matched to a gene: 5. The germline V gene encodes CDR1 SNHLY and CDR2 FYNNEI. The CDR3 is made up of 14 amino acids. The CDR3 sequence is CASKDRVRNTEAFF. The CDR3 DNA sequence: TGTGCCAGCAAGGACAGGGTAAGGAACACTGAAGCTTTCTTT.

The chain links TRBV27 to TRBJ2-7; 7 bases are shared with TRBD1. CDR1 and CDR2 from the germline V gene are MNHEY and SMNVEV (reference sequence). This CDR3 spans 14 amino acids. V lost 2 bases to trimming and J lost 7 bases; unmatched junction nucleotides: 8. CDR3 protein: CASSLGTDPGEQYF. CDR3 nucleotide sequence: TGTGCCAGCAGTTTAGGGACAGACCCTGGGGAGCAGTACTTC.

The rearrangement uses TRBV19 and TRBJ2-7; tentatively, D is TRBD1 (5 bases). Per germline, CDR1 LNHDA and CDR2 SQIVND (reference sequence). V gave up 5 bases and J gave up 5 bases, with 16 bases separating them. The length of the CDR3 is 14 residues. This CDR3 reads CASSAAVRAHEQYF. CDR3 coding DNA: TGTGCCAGTAGTGCCGCCGTCAGGGCCCACGAGCAGTACTTC. The whole variable domain, filled in from reference TRBV19 and TRBJ2-7, reads DGGITQSPKYLFRKEGQNVTLSCEQNLNHDAMYWYRQDPGQGLRLIYYSQIVNDFQKGDIAEGYSVSREKKESFPLTVTSAQKNPTAFYLCASSAAVRAHEQYFGPGTRLTVT.

V usage is TRBV28 and J usage is TRBJ1-5; 9 bases match TRBD1. Germline CDR1 and CDR2: MDHEN and SYDVKM. V lost 6 bases to trimming and J lost 7 bases; unmatched junction nucleotides: 10. This CDR3 region has 15 residues. The DNA for the CDR3 is TGTGCCAGCAGGCAACCGGGACAGGGATGGCAGCCCCAGCATTTT. Protein sequence: CASRQPGQGWQPQHF. Full variable domain (rest looked up from reference TRBV28 and TRBJ1-5): DVKVTQSSRYLVKRTGEKVFLECVQDMDHENMFWYRQDPGLGLRLIYFSYDVKMKEKGDIPEGYSVSREKKERFSLILESASTNQTSMYLCASRQPGQGWQPQHFGDGTRLSIL.

CDR3 nucleotides: TGTGCCAGCAGCTTGTTAGGGGAAGAGACCCAGTACTTC. It yields the protein CASSLLGEETQYF. The chain combines TRBV7-2 with TRBJ2-5; tentative D call: TRBD1 (5 bases). V lost 3 bases and J lost 3, with 8 bases in between. Germline assignment: CDR1 SGHTA and CDR2 FQGNSA. CDR3 length equals 13 residues. The full variable domain, rest sourced from reference TRBV7-2 and TRBJ2-5, is GAGVSQSPSNKVTEKGKDVELRCDPISGHTALYWYRQSLGQGLEFLIYFQGNSAPDKSGLPSDRFSAERTGGSVSTLTIQRTQQEDSAVYLCASSLLGEETQYFGPGTRLLVL.

This clone was seen a few times. The J gene is TRBJ1-5, the V gene TRBV15, with D possibly TRBD1 on 6 matching bases. This CDR3 contains 17 residues. Trimming took 0 bases from V and 0 from J, leaving 12 bases between them. From germline, CDR1 is LNHNV and CDR2 YYDKDF (reference sequence). CDR3 sequence (DNA): TGTGCCACCAGCAGAGATATCAGGGGTAGTAGCAATCAGCCCCAGCATTTT. Translating gives CATSRDIRGSSNQPQHF.

This sequence joins TRBV5-8 and TRBJ2-3; D is unresolved. Germline V CDR1 and CDR2: SGHTS, YDEGEE. V dropped 4 bases and J dropped 1 base, with 16 bases sitting between them. This CDR3 is built from 16 residues. The CDR3 region has the DNA TGTGCCAGCAGCCAAAAGCAAGGGTCGGGCACAGATACGCAGTATTTT. Protein: CASSQKQGSGTDTQYF. Full variable domain (outside the CDR3, taken from reference TRBV5-8 and TRBJ2-3): EAGVTQSPTHLIKTRGQQATLRCSPISGHTSVYWYQQALGLGLQFLLWYDEGEERNRGNFPPRFSGRQFPNYSSELNVNALELEDSALYLCASSQKQGSGTDTQYFGPGTRLTVL.

The chain is built from TRBV18 and TRBJ2-3; D gene uncertain. CDR3 length equals 12 residues. Trimming removed 3 bases at V and 4 bases at J, with 5 bases between. From germline, CDR1 is KGHSH and CDR2 LQKENI. CDR3 sequence: CASSPYADTQYF. CDR3 DNA: TGTGCCAGCTCACCTTACGCAGATACGCAGTATTTT.

The chain is built from TRBV5-6 and TRBJ1-2; 7 bases agree with TRBD1. Trimming took 0 bases from V and 7 from J; bases not matched to a gene: 9. CDR3 length equals 15 residues. CDR1 is SGHDT, CDR2 YYEEEE, per germline. CDR3 in amino acids: CASSLGQGVTLGYTF. The CDR3 DNA follows: TGTGCCAGCAGCTTGGGGCAGGGGGTGACTCTTGGCTACACCTTC.

V is TRBV28 and J is TRBJ1-2, with D unclear. Germline CDR1 and CDR2: MDHEN and SYDVKM. The CDR3 totals 13 residues. Trimming shortened V by 2 bases and J by 8 bases, and 12 bases separated the two germline ends. This CDR3 is CASSLPWADGYTF. As DNA, the CDR3 is TGTGCCAGCAGTTTACCATGGGCAGACGGCTACACCTTC.